The present TCR beta chain was sequenced within a study of T cell clonotyping in hematopoietic cell transplantation. Study results and limitations: Graft donor and pretransplant recipient Inverse Simpson Index values predicted broader posttransplant TCR diversity. Pathologically expanded recipient clonotypes increased progressively from day 30 to day 180 as diversity fell.

Sequenced by immunoSEQ multiplex PCR; TCRdb stores in-frame clones only, minus some. The sample lists 17,000 or so clones; 71% were seen once. This clone occurred a few times. Its antigen is unidentified. V dropped 5 bases and J dropped 3 bases, with 8 bases sitting between them. This CDR3 contains 12 residues. Germline V gene lookup returns CDR1 LNHDA and CDR2 SQIVND (reference sequence). This receptor was taken from a woman aged 60-75 years in good health. Some clones in this sample may be carry-over from other donors' samples. Sequencing input: peripheral blood mononuclear cells. The V and J genes are TRBV19 and TRBJ2-7; D uncertain. CDR3 sequence: CASSPFGYEQYF. CDR3 coding DNA: TGTGCCAGTAGTCCGTTTGGCTACGAGCAGTACTTC.